The rows below give T cell receptor beta chains drawn from one sample of a study of blood T cells in healthy people across ages. Each CDR3 protein gets one entry after TCRdb re-called the 5' RACE reads with MiXCR. The sample lists about 840,000 distinct CDR3 sequences; approximately 32% were seen once. This same sample was also part of a study on T cells of mothers and their children.

The sample taken for sequencing was blood. The receptors originated from a middle-aged woman in good health. The CDR3 runs from the conserved cysteine through the conserved F or W. The order of the fields is clone size, J gene, V gene, D gene, CDR3 protein, CDR3 DNA. D genes are given only for firm matches. Size values are once, few and many counts, or a class for expanded clones, and some rows have none.

>.|TRBJ2-1|TRBV2|TRBD1
CASSEAGTGSLSYNEQFF
TGTGCCAGCAGTGAAGCGGGGACAGGGTCTTTGTCCTACAATGAGCAGTTCTTC
>.|TRBJ2-7|TRBV5-1|.
CASSLVAVTGRRSSWSYEQYF
TGCGCCAGCAGCTTGGTAGCGGTGACGGGACGACGGTCCAGCTGGTCCTACGAGCAGTACTTC
>.|TRBJ2-7|TRBV7-6|.
CASSSDMTGGTRKQYF
TGTGCCAGCAGCTCAGACATGACAGGAGGAACACGCAAGCAGTACTTC
>.|TRBJ1-1|TRBV7-2|TRBD1
CVSTRTGTNTEAFF
TGTGTCAGCACCCGGACAGGGACAAACACTGAAGCTTTCTTT
>few|TRBJ2-7|TRBV28|.
CASSLELPAYEQYF
TGTGCCAGCAGTTTAGAGCTACCAGCCTACGAGCAGTACTTC
>.|TRBJ2-1|TRBV12-3/TRBV12-4|.
CASWASLRSGYNEQFF
TGTGCCAGCTGGGCCTCCCTTCGGAGTGGCTACAATGAGCAGTTCTTC
>.|TRBJ2-3|TRBV5-1|TRBD1
CASSEGQGLNTDTQYF
TGCGCCAGCAGCGAGGGACAGGGCCTAAACACAGATACGCAGTATTTT
>once|TRBJ2-1|TRBV3-1|.
CASSQERGRGKFF
TGTGCCAGCAGCCAAGAAAGGGGGCGGGGGAAGTTCTTC
>.|TRBJ2-2|TRBV6-4|.
CASSDSNIGELFF
TGTGCCAGCAGTGACTCTAACATCGGGGAGCTGTTTTTT
>few|TRBJ1-1|TRBV28|.
CASNKDIPEAFF
TGTGCCAGCAATAAGGACATTCCTGAAGCTTTCTTT
>many|TRBJ2-7|TRBV5-6|TRBD2
CASSVTRDYTYEQYF
TGTGCCAGCAGCGTTACCCGGGACTACACCTACGAGCAGTACTTC
>many|TRBJ2-1|TRBV5-1|.
CASSLGVSGGQNEQFF
TGCGCCAGCAGCTTGGGAGTGAGCGGGGGACAGAATGAGCAGTTCTTC
>few|TRBJ2-1|TRBV28|TRBD2
CASRWGGNYNEQFF
TGTGCCAGCAGGTGGGGGGGAAACTACAATGAGCAGTTCTTC
>few|TRBJ2-5|TRBV4-1|.
CASSQEIRPEETQYF
TGCGCCAGCAGCCAAGAGATCCGGCCGGAGGAGACCCAGTACTTC
>many|TRBJ2-3|TRBV4-3|TRBD1
CASSQETGGRDTQYF
TGCGCCAGCAGCCAAGAGACAGGGGGCCGCGATACGCAGTATTTT
>.|TRBJ1-2|TRBV28|TRBD1
CASSLPLGQAGDYGCTF
TGTGCCAGCAGTTTACCTCTGGGACAGGCGGGAGACTATGGCTGCACCTTC
>few|TRBJ2-1|TRBV3-1|TRBD2
CASSQGSRLAGGSGNEQFF
TGTGCCAGCAGCCAAGGTAGTCGCCTAGCGGGGGGTTCGGGCAATGAGCAGTTCTTC
>.|TRBJ1-2|TRBV20-1|.
CSARDGGYGYTF
TGCAGTGCTAGAGACGGGGGGTATGGCTACACCTTC
>many|TRBJ2-7|TRBV12-3/TRBV12-4|.
CASSSRVTYEQYF
TGTGCCAGCAGTAGCAGGGTTACGTACGAGCAGTACTTC
>.|TRBJ2-2|TRBV15|TRBD1
CATKPGQAHFGERFF
TGTGCCACCAAGCCCGGACAGGCCCATTTTGGGGAGCGGTTTTTT
>.|TRBJ1-1|TRBV7-2|.
CASSRSRVLLNTEAFF
TGTGCCAGCAGCCGTTCCAGGGTTTTGTTGAACACTGAAGCTTTCTTT
>.|TRBJ2-3|TRBV5-1|.
CASSLEVRGTQYF
TGCGCCAGCAGCTTGGAGGTGAGGGGTACGCAGTATTTT
>.|TRBJ2-1|TRBV20-1|.
CSVALPGRSIEQFF
TGCAGTGTTGCCTTACCAGGGCGTTCGATAGAGCAGTTCTTC
>.|TRBJ1-5|TRBV5-5|.
CASSLESINQPQHF
TGTGCCAGCAGCTTGGAATCTATCAATCAGCCCCAGCATTTT
>few|TRBJ1-6|TRBV5-1|.
CASSYGRDNSPLHF
TGCGCCAGCAGTTACGGCAGAGATAATTCACCCCTCCACTTT
>few|TRBJ2-6|TRBV28|.
CASSPAGSLPSGANVLTF
TGTGCCAGCAGTCCCGCAGGGTCCCTGCCCTCTGGGGCCAACGTCCTGACTTTC
>.|TRBJ1-1|TRBV5-1|.
CASSPEGGSGNTEAFF
TGCGCCAGCAGCCCTGAGGGGGGTTCCGGGAACACTGAAGCTTTCTTT
>few|TRBJ2-4|TRBV24-1|.
CATSDELLAKNIQYF
TGTGCCACCAGTGATGAGTTACTAGCCAAAAACATTCAGTACTTC
>.|TRBJ2-1|TRBV4-3|TRBD2
CASSPRGGGSYNEQFF
TGCGCCAGCAGCCCTAGGGGCGGGGGCTCCTACAATGAGCAGTTCTTC
>.|TRBJ2-7|TRBV19|TRBD1
CASTPLSDRGTYEQYF
TGTGCCAGTACGCCCCTTTCGGACAGGGGGACCTACGAGCAGTACTTC
>.|TRBJ2-1|TRBV4-2|TRBD1
CASSQEGGSSSYNEQFF
TGTGCCAGCAGCCAAGAAGGGGGCTCGAGCTCCTACAATGAGCAGTTCTTC
>.|TRBJ1-1|TRBV6-2/TRBV6-3|TRBD1
CASSFDRVAGAFF
TGTGCCAGCAGTTTCGACAGGGTGGCCGGGGCTTTCTTT
>.|TRBJ2-1|TRBV4-1|.
CASSHVLSAEQFF
TGCGCCAGCAGCCACGTGCTATCCGCTGAGCAGTTCTTC
>many|TRBJ2-7|TRBV5-5|.
CASSQGQSSSYEQYF
TGTGCCAGCAGCCAAGGACAGTCAAGCTCCTACGAGCAGTACTTC
>.|TRBJ1-5|TRBV5-5|.
CASSLGQQAYSNQPQHF
TGTGCCAGCAGCTTGGGGCAACAGGCCTATAGCAATCAGCCCCAGCATTTT
>few|TRBJ1-2|TRBV2|.
CASNPQQDYGYTF
TGTGCCAGCAACCCCCAACAGGATTATGGCTACACCTTC
>many|TRBJ1-1|TRBV7-9|.
CASSLEGGNTEAFF
TGTGCCAGCAGCTTGGAGGGGGGCAACACTGAAGCTTTCTTT
>.|TRBJ1-1|TRBV20-1|.
CSSSLAGAPTEAFF
TGCAGTTCCTCACTTGCGGGAGCTCCGACTGAAGCTTTCTTT
>once|TRBJ1-1|TRBV7-9|.
CASSKRDTVAFF
TGTGCCAGCAGTAAGCGGGACACTGTAGCTTTCTTT
>few|TRBJ2-5|TRBV11-2|.
CASSLESGYRERAQYF
TGTGCCAGCAGCTTAGAGTCAGGCTACAGGGAGAGAGCCCAGTACTTC
>.|TRBJ2-7|TRBV6-1|.
CASSLMQVSYEQYF
TGTGCCAGCAGCTTAATGCAGGTATCCTACGAGCAGTACTTC
>.|TRBJ1-2|TRBV29-1|.
CSVGRSKGEGGYTF
TGCAGCGTTGGCCGGAGTAAGGGAGAGGGTGGCTACACCTTC
>.|TRBJ2-7|TRBV7-2|.
CASSLAGISGDEQYF
TGTGCCAGCAGCTTAGCCGGTATCTCTGGGGACGAGCAGTACTTC
>.|TRBJ2-2|TRBV4-3|.
CASSQARGPAGELFF
TGCGCCAGCAGCCAAGCGCGGGGTCCCGCCGGGGAGCTGTTTTTT
>many|TRBJ2-1|TRBV20-1|TRBD2
CSTTSVNEQFF
TGCAGTACGACTAGCGTCAATGAGCAGTTCTTC
>.|TRBJ1-6|TRBV7-2|.
CASSLEVNYNSPLHF
TGTGCCAGCAGCTTAGAGGTCAACTATAATTCACCCCTCCACTTT
>once|TRBJ1-5|TRBV7-2|TRBD1
CASSYVQGAGQPQHF
TGTGCCAGCAGTTACGTACAGGGGGCAGGTCAGCCCCAGCATTTT
>.|TRBJ2-7|TRBV2|TRBD1
CASSTGTGGYNEQYF
TGTGCCAGCAGTACCGGGACAGGGGGCTACAATGAGCAGTACTTC
>.|TRBJ2-1|TRBV27|.
CASSLMGLSNEQFF
TGTGCCAGCAGTTTGATGGGGTTGTCGAATGAGCAGTTCTTC
>few|TRBJ2-3|TRBV20-1|TRBD1
CSAKRTGRGTDTQYF
TGCAGTGCGAAGAGGACAGGGCGCGGTACAGATACGCAGTATTTT
>once|TRBJ2-2|TRBV29-1|TRBD2
CSVKRGTSGGAGELFF
TGCAGCGTCAAACGAGGGACTAGCGGGGGGGCCGGGGAGCTGTTTTTT